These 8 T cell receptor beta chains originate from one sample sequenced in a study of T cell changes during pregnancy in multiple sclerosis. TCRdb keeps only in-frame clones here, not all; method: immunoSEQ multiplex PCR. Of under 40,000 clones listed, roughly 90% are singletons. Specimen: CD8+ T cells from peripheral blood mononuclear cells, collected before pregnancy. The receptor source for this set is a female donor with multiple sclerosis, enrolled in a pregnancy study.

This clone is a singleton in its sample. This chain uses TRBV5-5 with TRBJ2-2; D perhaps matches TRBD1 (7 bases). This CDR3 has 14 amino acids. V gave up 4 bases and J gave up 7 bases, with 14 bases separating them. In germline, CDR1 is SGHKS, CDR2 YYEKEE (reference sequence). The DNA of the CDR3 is TGTGCCAGCAGCCTGGAGGGGGCCGGCGGGGAGCTGTTTTTT. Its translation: CASSLEGAGGELFF.

The CDR3 spells CAIEQGAAGYTF. The CDR3, as DNA: TGTGCCATCGAACAGGGGGCAGCTGGCTACACCTTC. V and J are TRBV2 and TRBJ1-2; 9 bases are a match to TRBD1. CDR1 SNHLY and CDR2 FYNNEI come from the germline V gene. Trimming at V came to 10 bases and at J to 7 bases, leaving 7 bases not matched to a gene. There are 12 residues in the CDR3.

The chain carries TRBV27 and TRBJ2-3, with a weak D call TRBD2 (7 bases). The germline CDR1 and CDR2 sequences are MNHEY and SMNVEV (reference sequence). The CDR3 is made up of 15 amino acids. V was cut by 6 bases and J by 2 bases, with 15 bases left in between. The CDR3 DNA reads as TGTGCCAGCAGCCCCGGGGGGCCTTACACAGATACGCAGTATTTT. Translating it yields CASSPGGPYTDTQYF.

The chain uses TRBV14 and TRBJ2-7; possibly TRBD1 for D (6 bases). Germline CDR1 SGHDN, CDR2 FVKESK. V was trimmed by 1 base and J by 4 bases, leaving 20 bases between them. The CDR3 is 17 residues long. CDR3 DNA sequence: TGTGCCAGCAGCCAAGTGATAAACAGGGAATTGGGGTACGAGCAGTACTTC. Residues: CASSQVINRELGYEQYF. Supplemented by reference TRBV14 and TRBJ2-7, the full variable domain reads EAGVTQFPSHSVIEKGQTVTLRCDPISGHDNLYWYRRVMGKEIKFLLHFVKESKQDESGMPNNRFLAERTGGTYSTLKVQPAELEDSGVYFCASSQVINRELGYEQYFGPGTRLTVT.

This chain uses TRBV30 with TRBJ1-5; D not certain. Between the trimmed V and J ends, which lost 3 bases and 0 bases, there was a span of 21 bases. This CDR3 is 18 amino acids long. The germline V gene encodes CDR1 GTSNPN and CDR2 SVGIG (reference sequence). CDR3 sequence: CAWSRRSSDSYSNQPQHF. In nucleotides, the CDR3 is TGTGCCTGGAGCCGTCGATCTTCTGATTCCTATAGCAATCAGCCCCAGCATTTT. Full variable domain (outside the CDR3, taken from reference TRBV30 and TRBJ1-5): SQTIHQWPATLVQPVGSPLSLECTVEGTSNPNLYWYRQAAGRGLQLLFYSVGIGQISSEVPQNLSASRPQDRQFILSSKKLLLSDSGFYLCAWSRRSSDSYSNQPQHFGDGTRLSIL.

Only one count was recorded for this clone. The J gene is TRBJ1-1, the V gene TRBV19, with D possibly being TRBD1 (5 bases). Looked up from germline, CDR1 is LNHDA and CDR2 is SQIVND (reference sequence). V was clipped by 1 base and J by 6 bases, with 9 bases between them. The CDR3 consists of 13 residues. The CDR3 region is CASSIGPGAEAFF. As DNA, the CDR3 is TGTGCCAGTAGTATAGGTCCGGGGGCTGAAGCTTTCTTT.

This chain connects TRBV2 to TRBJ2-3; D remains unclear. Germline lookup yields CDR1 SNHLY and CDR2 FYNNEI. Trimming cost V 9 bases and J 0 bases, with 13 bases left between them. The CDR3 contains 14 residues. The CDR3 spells CARSRSSSTDTQYF. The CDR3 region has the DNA TGTGCCAGATCCCGGAGCTCTAGCACAGATACGCAGTATTTT.

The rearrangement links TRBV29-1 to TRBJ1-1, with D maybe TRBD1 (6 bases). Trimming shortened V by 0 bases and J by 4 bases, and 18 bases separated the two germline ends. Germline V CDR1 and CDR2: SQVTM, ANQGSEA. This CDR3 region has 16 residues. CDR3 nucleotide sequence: TGCAGCGTTGAAGAACCTGAACAGGGCGATGGCACTGAAGCTTTCTTT. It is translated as CSVEEPEQGDGTEAFF. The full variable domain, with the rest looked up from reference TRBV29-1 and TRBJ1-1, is SAVISQKPSRDICQRGTSLTIQCQVDSQVTMMFWYRQQPGQSLTLIATANQGSEATYESGFVIDKFPISRPNLTFSTLTVSNMSPEDSSIYLCSVEEPEQGDGTEAFFGQGTRLTVV.